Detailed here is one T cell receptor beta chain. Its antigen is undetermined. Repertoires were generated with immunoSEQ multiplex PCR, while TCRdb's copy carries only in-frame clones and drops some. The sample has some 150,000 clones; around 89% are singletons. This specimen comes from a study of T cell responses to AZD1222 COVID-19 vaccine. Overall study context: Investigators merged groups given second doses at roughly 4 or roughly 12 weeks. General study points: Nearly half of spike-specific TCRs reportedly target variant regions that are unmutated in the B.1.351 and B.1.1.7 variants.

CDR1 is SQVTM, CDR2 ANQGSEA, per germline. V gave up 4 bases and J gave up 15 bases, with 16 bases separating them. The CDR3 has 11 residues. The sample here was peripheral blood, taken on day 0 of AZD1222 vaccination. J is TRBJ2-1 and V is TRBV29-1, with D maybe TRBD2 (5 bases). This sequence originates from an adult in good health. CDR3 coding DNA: TGCAGCGTTGCGGTACCGGGAAATCGGTTCTTC. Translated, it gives CSVAVPGNRFF.